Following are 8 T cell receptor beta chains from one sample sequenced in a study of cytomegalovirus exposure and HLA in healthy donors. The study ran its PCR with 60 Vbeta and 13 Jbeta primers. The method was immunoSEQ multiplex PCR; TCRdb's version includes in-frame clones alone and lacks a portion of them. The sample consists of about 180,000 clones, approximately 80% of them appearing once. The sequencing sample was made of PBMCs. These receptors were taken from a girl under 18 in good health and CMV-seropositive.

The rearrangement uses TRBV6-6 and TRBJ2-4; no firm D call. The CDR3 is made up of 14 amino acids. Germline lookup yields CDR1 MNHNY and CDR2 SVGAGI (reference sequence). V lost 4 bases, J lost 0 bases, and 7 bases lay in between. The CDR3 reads CASSFEIAKNIQYF. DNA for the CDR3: TGTGCCAGCAGTTTCGAGATAGCCAAAAACATTCAGTACTTC.

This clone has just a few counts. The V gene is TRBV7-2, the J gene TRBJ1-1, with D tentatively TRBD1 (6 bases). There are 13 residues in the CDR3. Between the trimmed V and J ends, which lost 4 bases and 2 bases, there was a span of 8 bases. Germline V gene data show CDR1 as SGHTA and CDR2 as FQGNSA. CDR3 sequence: CASSWGRNTEAFF. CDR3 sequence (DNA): TGTGCCAGCAGCTGGGGGCGAAACACTGAAGCTTTCTTT.

CDR3 nucleotide sequence: TGTGCCAGCAGTTTATCTACAGGGACCGGCTACACCTTC. It codes for CASSLSTGTGYTF. The chain couples TRBV27 to TRBJ1-2; weak D call: TRBD1 (6 bases). The CDR3 loop spans 13 amino acids. Germline CDR1 is MNHEY and CDR2 is SMNVEV (reference sequence). Trimming pared 0 bases from V and 8 bases from J, leaving 10 bases between.

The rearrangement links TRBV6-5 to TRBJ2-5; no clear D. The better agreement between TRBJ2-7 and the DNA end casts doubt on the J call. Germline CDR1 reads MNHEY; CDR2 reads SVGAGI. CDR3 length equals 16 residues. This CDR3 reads CASSYSSGGNTYEQYF. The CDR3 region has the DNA TGTGCCAGCAGTTACTCGAGTGGCGGTAACACCTACGAGCAGTACTTC.

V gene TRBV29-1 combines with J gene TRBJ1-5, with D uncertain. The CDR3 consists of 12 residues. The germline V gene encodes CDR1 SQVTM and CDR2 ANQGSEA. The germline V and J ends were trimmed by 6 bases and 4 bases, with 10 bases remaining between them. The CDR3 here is CSVLNGNQPQHF. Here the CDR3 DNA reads TGCAGCGTCTTGAACGGGAATCAGCCCCAGCATTTT.

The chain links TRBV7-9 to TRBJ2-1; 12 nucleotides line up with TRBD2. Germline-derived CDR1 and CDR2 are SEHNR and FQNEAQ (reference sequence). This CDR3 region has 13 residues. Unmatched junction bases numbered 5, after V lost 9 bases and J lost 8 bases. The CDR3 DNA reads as TGTGCCAGTCTAGCGGGAGGGACCGATGAGCAGTTCTTC. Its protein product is CASLAGGTDEQFF.

This chain's CDR3 is CASSLDRSYEQYF. CDR3 bases: TGTGCCAGCAGCCTGGACAGATCCTACGAGCAGTACTTC. The V and J genes are TRBV21-1 and TRBJ2-7; TRBD1, the D gene given by the table, was not confirmed from the DNA. TRBV21-1 is marked as a pseudogene. The CDR3 loop spans 13 amino acids.

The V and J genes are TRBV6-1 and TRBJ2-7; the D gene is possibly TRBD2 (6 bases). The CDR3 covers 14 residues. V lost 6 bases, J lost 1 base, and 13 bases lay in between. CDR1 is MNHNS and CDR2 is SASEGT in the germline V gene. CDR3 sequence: CASRRWEESYEQYF. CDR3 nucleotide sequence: TGTGCCAGCAGGAGGTGGGAGGAGTCCTACGAGCAGTACTTC.